This TCR gamma chain originates from a study of Vδ1+ human thymocytes. The template was reverse-transcribed extracted RNA. CDR3 amplicons came from multiplex PCR with pooled V-gene forward and constant-region reverse primers. TCRdb ran CATT on the multiplex PCR reads. Of thousands of gamma-chain clones in the sample, 42% were seen once. Overall study findings and caveats: Thymic TRG and TRD repertoires appeared highly polyclonal.

As for this clone: What it binds is unknown.

The CDR3 is 9 residues long. After removal of 9 bases from V and 10 bases from J, the junction contained 6 bases not matched to a gene. Germline CDR1 reads EGSTGY; CDR2 reads YDSYTSSV. V usage is TRGV4 and J usage is TRGJ1 or TRGJ2. TCRdb supplies no J gene; here it was assigned by aligning the nucleotide sequence to germline. Material: Vdelta1+ gamma-delta thymocytes from the thymus. Subset: FACS-sorted CD3+ TCRalphabeta- TCRVdelta1+ TCRVdelta2- thymocytes. This receptor was obtained from a boy younger than two who had congenital heart surgery. In DNA, the CDR3 is TGTGCCACCCAGGGCAAGAAACTCTTT. Translated, it gives CATQGKKLF.